The clone carrying this TCR beta chain has only one observation. The antigen is not known. The CDR3 has 19 residues. From germline, CDR1 is SGHTA and CDR2 FQGNSA. V was pared by 9 bases and J by 3 bases, with 21 bases of the junction left unmatched. The data were produced by immunoSEQ multiplex PCR, yet TCRdb's version contains in-frame clones alone and is incomplete. The data contain approximately 150,000 clones, approximately 89% of them singletons. This sample is part of a study of T cell responses to AZD1222 COVID-19 vaccine. Overall study findings and caveats: Of spike-specific TCRs, nearly half reportedly target regions left unmutated in variants. Two AZD1222 doses significantly raised spike-specific TCR breadth and depth over controls. The donors showed a predominance of white British ancestry and of females, with possible underestimation of clonal diversity.

The sequence was obtained from an adult who received the AZD1222 COVID-19 vaccine. Sequenced here: peripheral blood, sampled 28 days after the second AZD1222 dose. The genes are TRBV7-2 and TRBJ2-1; 9 nucleotides match TRBD2. For the CDR3, the DNA is TGTGCCAGTCGAGGTTACCAATCGGGACTAGCAACGAGCTACAATGAGCAGTTCTTC. Its translation: CASRGYQSGLATSYNEQFF.